This T cell receptor beta chain was recovered during a study of blood T cells in healthy people across ages (dated by TCRdb to about 2015). Background for the entire study: In model experiments, roughly one uniquely barcoded TCR beta cDNA molecule per two T cells was captured by template switching. To track age-related changes in TCR beta repertoire diversity, the study relied on deep sequencing normalized with unique cDNA molecular identifiers. The donors were split into four age groups: young (average roughly 15 years), middle-aged (nearly 40), aged (62) and long-lived (over 75). Using the same blood draw, the study looked at two additional independent replicas of 1 million unique cDNA reads for two donors, one aged 18 to 29 and the other aged 80 or older. What the study reported, not specific to this receptor: Compared with the aged group, more naive CD4+ T cells, fewer expanded clones and increased TCR diversity were shown by the long-lived group, suggesting age selection. There was a strong correlation between observed TCR beta diversity and the percentage of naive T cells measured by flow cytometry. Observed TCR beta diversity per million T cells fell roughly linearly with age, and a significant reduction was already apparent by age around 36. Bulk unsorted PBMC profiling prevented conclusive comparison of naive and antigen-experienced compartments. Estimates of total diversity based on one million sequenced T cells were considered lower bounds and underestimates. The CMV infection status of donors was not known, potentially confounding age-related changes in expanded clonotypes.

Only a few counts were recorded for this clonotype. The antigen it binds to is not known. Per-base quality was not reported, and no clone a single base away is much larger than it. The method was 5' RACE. The sequencing machine was an Illumina HiSeq 2500. A second 7 to 11 cycle PCR used a sample-barcoded 5' primer and a J-beta primer mix. A template-switch 5' adaptor carrying 12 random nucleotides introduced a unique molecular identifier onto each TCR beta cDNA molecule. Each sample yielded at least 3 million CDR3-containing paired-end reads. First-strand cDNA was synthesized from all RNA with the Mint cDNA synthesis kit, primed by a TRBC-specific oligonucleotide. After uracil-DNA glycosylase treatment, a first 18-cycle PCR used universal primers M1SS and BC2_uni_R on all cDNA. The authors' analysis ran thus. Normalization of each sample was performed by random selection of 1 million high-quality reads, each carrying a distinct molecular identifier. Instead of being binned into consensus sequences, reads with shared molecular identifiers were discarded. MiTCR, run with a Q25 quality threshold and the strictest error-elimination algorithm, handled CDR3 identification, clonotype clustering and error correction. A nonparametric unseen species model with Euler transformation was used to estimate a lower bound on total TCR beta diversity. TCRdb took the public reads, trimmed them with fastp at Q25, ran MiXCR for clone calling and kept in-frame beta chains. CDR3 protein sequences are deduplicated, and each keeps its most common genes and DNA. The V and J calls and clone size come from TCRdb's table, not from the authors' own analysis. A total of more than 650,000 distinct CDR3 sequences appear in this sample, more than 25% of them only once. Roughly 3.1% of the sample lies in the top ten.

The donors were a few dozen Caucasian individuals from Russia, aged roughly 6 to 100 years, who were systemically healthy. Ten milliliters of peripheral blood were collected from each donor into EDTA-treated Vacutainer tubes. Ficoll-Paque density-gradient centrifugation was used to isolate PBMCs, with at least 6.5 million per sample. Trizol reagent was used to extract total RNA from PBMCs, with at least 6 micrograms per sample. For every donor, flow cytometry on a PBMC aliquot measured the percentage of naive CD45RAhigh/CD27high T cells. V was cut back by 0 bases and J by 7 bases, leaving a gap of 6 bases between them. From a lookup of the germline V gene, CDR1 and CDR2 are MGHRA and YSYEKL. Its CDR3 holds 12 amino acids, cysteine through phenylalanine. Left in the record is the CDR3 DNA by itself, 36 bases read in frame from the first base. This sample also appeared in a second study, on T cells of mothers and their children. According to the second study: Donors were nine systemically healthy Caucasian individuals: three mothers and their six children. cDNA synthesis consumed the entire amount of extracted RNA, loaded at approximately 1.6 ug RNA in each 15 ul reaction. In the second PCR, sample barcodes and 2-4 random nucleotides were introduced via the M1S primer. More than 8 million TCR beta CDR3 reads were obtained from each mother, and 2.5 million to 3 million reads were obtained from each child. Thymic selection similarly shapes TCR recombination output in related and unrelated pairs, with minor effect from inherited differences. Normalized repertoire overlap was always found to be slightly, but never significantly, higher in related mother-child pairs than in unrelated mother-child pairs. No persistent microchimeric T cell clones were found, with a detection sensitivity of approximately 94 clones per million clonotypes. In the study, deep NGS was used to compare the TCR beta repertoires of mothers and children, and features distinguishing related mother-child pairs from unrelated individuals were sought. Mothers averaged around 40 +/- 4 years of age and children averaged about 10 +/- 4 years. After adapter ligation was performed with NEBNext reagents, the libraries were sequenced on an Illumina HiSeq 2000 with 100+100 nt paired-end reads. To prevent cross-contamination, the mother and child libraries were prepared a month apart and were sequenced in separate runs. Each donor had between 500,000 and 2,000,000 distinct TCR beta clonotypes identified. Naive TCR beta clonotypes were estimated from low-frequency clonotypes matched to each donor's FACS-determined naive share, without sorting.

The rearrangement joined TRBV4-1 to TRBJ1-1, with no reliable assignment of the D segment. The sequenced material came from blood. The sequence was obtained from a boy aged 5-17 years in good health. This receptor carries the CDR3 CASSQDSYEAFF. The DNA sequence is TGCGCCAGCAGCCAAGATTCGTATGAAGCTTTCTTT.